This TCR beta chain was sequenced in a study of blood T cell repertoires in COVID-19. Study background: Samples came from the United States, Italy and Spain, spanning acute and convalescent COVID-19. The cDNA or gDNA used as material had been derived from T cells, B-cell-depleted T cells, or PBMCs.

In the authors' workflow: Reference gene primers were amplified, and this amplification served to estimate nucleated cell counts. Generated by immunoSEQ multiplex PCR, the TCRdb table keeps only in-frame clones and is missing some. V, J and clone size derive from that table, while D and trimming were established from the DNA sequence. The profile shows about 120,000 clones, 60% to 80% of them singletons. This clone occurred once. The sequence came from a human donor in a cohort sampled during active COVID-19. Sequenced: peripheral blood.

CDR3 DNA: TGTGCCAGTAGTATAGATGTCCTTTCGTGGACAGGGGGCTTGAAGGACTATGGCTACACCTTC. Translating gives CASSIDVLSWTGGLKDYGYTF. The chain is built from TRBV19 and TRBJ1-2; 11 bases are a match to TRBD1. From germline, CDR1 is LNHDA and CDR2 SQIVND (reference sequence). V shed 0 bases, J shed 3 bases, and the junction held 18 bases outside the gene matches. The CDR3 has 21 residues.